The 5 T cell receptor beta chains reported below all come from one sample, sequenced in a study of shared clonotypes between healthy human individuals (dated by TCRdb to about 2020). Library preparation employed the immunoSEQ multiplex PCR assay. The table comes from immuneACCESS by way of TCRdb, which keeps in-frame sequences with V and J called. Part of the clones is missing from these tables; in studies checked, under half for an unresolved V gene and the rest for unknown reasons. The sample contains around 510,000 clones, roughly 95% of them found a single time. The top ten constitute around 0.067% of the sample. The sequencing sample was made of naive CD4+ T cells sorted from blood. What the cell subset or site label conveys for this sample: CD45RA+ positively selected. The receptors come from a woman in her thirties in good health.

The chain links TRBV5-1 to TRBJ2-6, with no clear D. This CDR3 contains 16 residues. Trimming pared 3 bases from V and 0 bases from J, leaving 10 bases between. Germline CDR1 reads SGHRS; CDR2 reads YFSETQ. The CDR3, as DNA: TGCGCCAGCAGCTCCTTCGCCTCCTCTGGGGCCAACGTCCTGACTTTC. Residues: CASSSFASSGANVLTF. The entire variable domain, with the rest obtained from reference TRBV5-1 and TRBJ2-6, is as follows: KAGVTQTPRYLIKTRGQQVTLSCSPISGHRSVSWYQQTPGQGLQFLFEYFSETQRNKGNFPGRFSGRQFSNSRSEMNVSTLELGDSALYLCASSSFASSGANVLTFGAGSRLTVL.

This rearrangement joins TRBV6-6 to TRBJ2-6; D uncertain. This CDR3 has 13 amino acids. With 8 bases removed from V and 2 bases from J, the gap between germline ends came to 7 bases. Germline CDR1 is MNHNY and CDR2 is SVGAGI (reference sequence). In DNA, the CDR3 is TGTGCCAGCCTTGGCGCTGGGGCCAACGTCCTGACTTTC. It encodes CASLGAGANVLTF.

The rearrangement links TRBV28 to TRBJ2-1, with D perhaps matching TRBD1 or TRBD2 (5 bases each). Germline values: CDR1 MDHEN, CDR2 SYDVKM. This CDR3 region has 15 residues. The V gene lost 2 bases and the J gene lost 10 bases, with 18 bases spanning the gap. The CDR3 DNA reads as TGTGCCAGCAGTTTAGGGCAGGGCCAACGGGGAGAGCAGTTCTTC. It translates to CASSLGQGQRGEQFF.

This clone was recorded only once. The chain combines TRBV19 with TRBJ1-2, with D perhaps matching TRBD1 (5 bases). The CDR3 sequence is 12 residues long. Germline CDR1 and CDR2: LNHDA and SQIVND (reference sequence). V lost 6 bases and J 2 bases, leaving 7 bases between the germline ends. CDR3 sequence: CASRTGNYGYTF. CDR3 coding DNA: TGTGCCAGTAGAACAGGAAACTATGGCTACACCTTC. The entire variable domain, with the rest obtained from reference TRBV19 and TRBJ1-2, is as follows: DGGITQSPKYLFRKEGQNVTLSCEQNLNHDAMYWYRQDPGQGLRLIYYSQIVNDFQKGDIAEGYSVSREKKESFPLTVTSAQKNPTAFYLCASRTGNYGYTFGSGTRLTVV.

The CDR3 nucleotides are TGTGCCAGCAGCATCACGGGGAGTGGGTACGAGCAGTACTTC. Protein sequence: CASSITGSGYEQYF. V gene TRBV11-2 combines with J gene TRBJ2-7, with D perhaps TRBD2 (5 bases). The CDR3 length is 14 residues. Germline CDR1 and CDR2: SGHAT and FQNNGV. Trimming removed 5 bases at V and 4 bases at J, with 15 bases between.